This is a list of T cell receptor beta chains from one sample in a study of tumor and adjacent non-tumor tissue in lung cancer. MiXCR, applied by TCRdb to the multiplex PCR reads, yields one record per CDR3 protein. The sample yields around 66,000 distinct CDR3 sequences, around three quarters seen once. Sequencing was carried out using lung tumor tissue. These receptors all come from a man in his fifties or sixties with non-small cell lung cancer. The CDR3 runs from the conserved cysteine through the conserved F or W. A D gene is named only where the DNA matches it firmly. Some rows mark clone size as missing; the rest say once, few, many or name a class of expanded clone.

clone_size j_call d_call v_call cdr3_nt cdr3_aa
- TRBJ2-3 TRBD1 TRBV13 TGTGCCAGCAGCTTAGTAGACAGGGGGAGCACATATACGCAGTATTTT CASSLVDRGSTYTQYF
- TRBJ2-6 - TRBV20-1 TGCAGTGCCAGAAGACGTCACTCTGGGGCAAAAGTACTGACTTTC CSARRRHSGAKVLTF
- TRBJ1-1 - TRBV6-6 TGTGACGGCAGGTTGGAGAAAATCATGAACAATGAAGCTTTCTTT CDGRLEKIMNNEAFF
- TRBJ2-6 TRBD2 TRBV10-3 TGTACCATCAGTGAACATGGGACTAGCGGGAGGGGCTCTGGGGCCAATGTCCTGACATTC CTISEHGTSGRGSGANVLTF
- TRBJ2-2 - TRBV20-1 TGCAGTACTAGAGGGGACATTGGGACCGGGGAGCTGTTGTTT CSTRGDIGTGELLF
- TRBJ1-3 - TRBV10-3 TGTGTCACCTTCTGCGGATCCTCTGGAAACACCATATATTTT CVTFCGSSGNTIYF
- TRBJ1-5 - TRBV6-5 TGTGCCAGTAGTTATGGGCAGGGTAGCAATCAGCCCCAGCATTTT CASSYGQGSNQPQHF
- TRBJ2-1 TRBD2 TRBV11-2 TGTGCCAGCAGCCCTTCTAGCGGACCTAAGCAGTTCTTC CASSPSSGPKQFF
- TRBJ2-5 - TRBV29-1 TGCAGCGTTGATGGATTCGTAGGAGGGGCGATCGGCGAGACCCAATACTTC CSVDGFVGGAIGETQYF
- TRBJ1-6 - TRBV12-3/TRBV12-4 TGTGCCAGCACCCGCGGACCAAGGAGTTCACCCCTCCACTTT CASTRGPRSSPLHF
- TRBJ2-7 - TRBV6-1 TGTGCCAGCAGTGCCCTGAGCAGCGGCTCCTACGAGCAGTACTTC CASSALSSGSYEQYF
- TRBJ2-1 - TRBV12-3/TRBV12-4 TGTGCCAGCAGACTCAGGACTATCGGTCGGAGTTACGGCAATGAGCAGTTCTTC CASRLRTIGRSYGNEQFF
- TRBJ2-5 - TRBV20-1 TGCATTGCTAGTCTCGGGAAAGAGACCCAGTACTTC CIASLGKETQYF
- TRBJ2-7 TRBD1 TRBV6-5 TGTGCCAGCAGTTGCGGAGATGGACAGGTTTACGAGCAGTACTTC CASSCGDGQVYEQYF
once TRBJ2-3 - TRBV29-1 TGTAGTGGTGGTGGAGATGCGCAGTATTTT CSGGGDAQYF
few TRBJ2-2 TRBD2 TRBV28 TGTGCCAGCACTTTTTGGGGGTTAGCGGGCGGATACGGAACCGGGGAGCTGTTTTTT CASTFWGLAGGYGTGELFF
- TRBJ1-1 - TRBV29-1 TGCAGCGTTGTGTCGGGGAGCACTGAAGCTTTCTTT CSVVSGSTEAFF
- TRBJ1-1 - TRBV29-1 TGCAGCGCCGCTTCCCTTCCCGATGAAGCTTTCTTT CSAASLPDEAFF
once TRBJ2-2 - TRBV12-3/TRBV12-4 TGTGCCAGCAGACTAGGGGGATCGAACACCGGGGAGCTGTTTTTT CASRLGGSNTGELFF
- TRBJ1-5 - TRBV6-6 TGTGTCAGCAGTTACCCACCTTTGGGAGGGGCCGATCAGCCCCAGCATTTT CVSSYPPLGGADQPQHF
- TRBJ2-3 TRBD1 TRBV14 TGTACCAGCAGCCAAGGAACAGGGGCGATAGATAAGCAGTATTTT CTSSQGTGAIDKQYF
- TRBJ2-1 TRBD2 TRBV5-1 TGCGCCAGCTGGGCTAGCGGTACCTACAATGAGCAGTTCTTC CASWASGTYNEQFF
- TRBJ1-1 - TRBV29-1 TGCAGCGCATCGTCACGGGGGGACACTGAAGCTTTCTTT CSASSRGDTEAFF
many TRBJ1-2 - TRBV6-1 TGTGCCAGCAGTGAATTTGTAGGGGGACGAGAGAGAGGCTACACCTTC CASSEFVGGRERGYTF
once TRBJ2-6 - TRBV6-1 TGTGCCAGCATGGGCCTCTATGGGGCCAAAGTCCTGACTTTC CASMGLYGAKVLTF
once TRBJ2-5 - TRBV29-1 TGCAGCGTTCGTTTTACCCTGGTAGAGCGACAAGGTACCCAGTACTTC CSVRFTLVERQGTQYF
- TRBJ2-7 - TRBV6-5 TGTGCCAGCAGTTACTCGAGATGGGAGACTGCCCAGCAGTACTTC CASSYSRWETAQQYF
- TRBJ2-1 TRBD1 TRBV5-4 TGTGCCAGCAGTCCCGGGAAACGACAGGGGATCGGCAATGAGCAGTTCTTC CASSPGKRQGIGNEQFF
many TRBJ1-6 - TRBV5-4 TGTGCCAGCAGCGTTGACAGGAGCTCCTATAATTCACCCCTCCACTTT CASSVDRSSYNSPLHF
- TRBJ2-7 - TRBV20-1 TGCACTGCTAGAACACAGAGGGCCTACGAGCAGTACTTC CTARTQRAYEQYF
- TRBJ1-2 TRBD1 TRBV6-6 TGTGCCAGCAGAAAGGGACAGGGAAACTATGGCTACACCTTC CASRKGQGNYGYTF
- TRBJ2-3 TRBD2 TRBV20-1 TGCAGTGTCCCGATGATGGCTAGCGGGCCAGATACGCAGTATTTT CSVPMMASGPDTQYF
- TRBJ2-1 TRBD2 TRBV18 TGTGCCAGCTCACCTGGACTAGCGACTTACAATGAGCAGTCATTC CASSPGLATYNEQSF
- TRBJ2-1 TRBD2 TRBV12-3/TRBV12-4 TGTGCCAGCAGATCAAACGGGACTAGCGGGAGGGCATATGAGCAGTTCTTC CASRSNGTSGRAYEQFF
- TRBJ2-7 - TRBV20-1 TGCAGTGCTCTTACCGTCGGGTCCCCCCACAATGAGCAGTACTTC CSALTVGSPHNEQYF
- TRBJ2-3 TRBD2 TRBV20-1 TGCAATGCTAGAGATGGGACTAGCGGTGTCACAGATACACAGTATTTT CNARDGTSGVTDTQYF
once TRBJ2-7 - TRBV20-1 TGCAGTGCCGCCGGGCCTAGCGTGGCTTCCTATGAGCAGTACTTC CSAAGPSVASYEQYF
few TRBJ2-7 - TRBV15 TGTGCCACCTCTAAATCTTGGGGCTACGAGCAGTACTTC CATSKSWGYEQYF
medium-sized TRBJ2-4 - TRBV20-1 TGCAGTGCTAGAGGCCCGGAAAACATTCAGTACTTC CSARGPENIQYF
many TRBJ1-6 - TRBV20-1 TGCAGTGCCCGAGTAGATTCACCCCTCCACTTT CSARVDSPLHF
- TRBJ2-1 TRBD2 TRBV5-1 TGCGCCAGCAGCTTGGAAGTGGGAGGGTCCCCGTTCTTC CASSLEVGGSPFF
- TRBJ2-1 - TRBV5-1 TGCACCAGCAACGAAGGACCGCAGTTAGGCAATGAGCAGTTCTTC CTSNEGPQLGNEQFF